Shown below are 26 T cell receptor beta chains from a single sample sequenced in a study of persistence of HIV-infected CD4 T cells. The stimulus was an HIV-1 Gag 15-mer peptide pool, roughly 1 ug/peptide/mL. CD40L/CD69 double-negative CD45RO-high memory CD4+ T cells were collected. The immunoSEQ assay was version 4, run in survey mode. Clones were sequenced by immunoSEQ multiplex PCR, and TCRdb holds only the in-frame ones, with some missing. The table shows tens of thousands of clones, with approximately 78% occurring only once. These TCRs' antigens remain unknown. The sample consisted of CD4+ T cells sorted from PBMCs after approximately 19-hour stimulation, taken from a patient who received antiretroviral therapy. These receptors all stem from an adult man with HIV who was CMV-seropositive.

The chain couples TRBV10-2 to TRBJ2-1; TRBD1 aligns across 7 bases. J was trimmed by 3 bases and V by 7 bases; bases with no gene match: 9. Germline V gene lookup returns CDR1 WSHSY and CDR2 SAAADI. CDR3 length equals 15 residues. CDR3 loop: CASIDSQGVYNEQFF. The CDR3, as DNA: TGCGCCAGCATTGACAGTCAGGGGGTCTACAATGAGCAGTTCTTC.

The J gene is TRBJ2-5, the V gene TRBV7-2; 7 nucleotides line up with TRBD1. Germline lookup yields CDR1 SGHTA and CDR2 FQGNSA. The trim removed 6 bases at V and 5 bases at J, leaving 9 bases unmatched. The CDR3 is 14 amino acids. CDR3 nucleotides: TGTGCCAGCAGGAATCGACAGGGCCGGGAGACCCAGTACTTC. The encoded protein is CASRNRQGRETQYF.

The genes are TRBV7-6 and TRBJ2-3, with 8 nucleotides matching TRBD2. Germline CDR1 reads SGHVS; CDR2 reads FNYEAQ. This CDR3 has 15 amino acids. V was clipped by 4 bases and J by 3 bases; unmatched bases: 6. CDR3 loop: CASSSLAGPTDTQYF. Written as DNA, the CDR3 is TGTGCCAGCAGCTCATTAGCGGGACCTACAGATACGCAGTATTTT.

This clone showed up just a few times. The chain combines TRBV6-5 with TRBJ1-5, with no clear D. CDR1 and CDR2 from the germline V gene are MNHEY and SVGAGI. V was pared by 6 bases and J by 2 bases, with 8 bases between. The CDR3 has 13 amino acids. CDR3 DNA sequence: TGTGCCAGCAGGGCAGATCGCAATCAGCCCCAGCATTTT. Amino acid sequence: CASRADRNQPQHF.

The chain uses TRBV27 and TRBJ2-1; TRBD1 aligns across 7 bases. The trim removed 6 bases at V and 4 bases at J, leaving 3 bases unmatched. Germline loops: CDR1 MNHEY, CDR2 SMNVEV (reference sequence). CDR3 length: 13 residues. The CDR3 DNA sequence: TGTGCCAGCAGACGACAGGGATACAATGAGCAGTTCTTC. It yields the protein CASRRQGYNEQFF.

In its sample, this clone was seen once. V and J are TRBV2 and TRBJ2-3; D not resolved. This CDR3 has 11 amino acids. Germline loops: CDR1 SNHLY, CDR2 FYNNEI. The ends were cut back, 6 bases at V and 2 bases at J, with 3 bases in the middle. CDR3 residues: CASRNTDTQYF. The CDR3 DNA follows: TGTGCCAGCAGGAACACAGATACGCAGTATTTT.

This clone has a handful of counts. The genes are TRBV19 and TRBJ1-1; tentatively, D is TRBD1 (6 bases). This CDR3 has 15 residues. The germline gives CDR1 LNHDA, CDR2 SQIVND (reference sequence). The V gene lost 7 bases and the J gene lost 7 bases, with 22 bases spanning the gap. CDR3 bases: TGTGCCAGTACCCTTGGGACCTCAGGGGCGGGTGAAGCTTTCTTT. This gives the protein CASTLGTSGAGEAFF.

The chain employs TRBV27 and TRBJ1-1; 10 bases align to TRBD1. After removal of 5 bases from V and 10 bases from J, the junction contained 13 bases not matched to a gene. Germline V gene lookup returns CDR1 MNHEY and CDR2 SMNVEV (reference sequence). This CDR3 region has 15 residues. This chain's CDR3 is CASSPGQGGVFRAFF. CDR3 nucleotide sequence: TGTGCCAGCAGTCCAGGACAGGGGGGCGTGTTCCGAGCTTTCTTT.

The chain couples TRBV7-2 to TRBJ1-2; 8 nucleotides agree with TRBD1. This CDR3 has 15 residues. Germline V gives CDR1 SGHTA, CDR2 FQGNSA. V lost 5 bases and J lost 1; bases outside the gene matches: 6. This CDR3 is CASSPDRVLNYGYTF. In DNA, the CDR3 is TGTGCCAGCAGCCCGGACAGGGTTCTTAACTATGGCTACACCTTC.

The V and J genes are TRBV7-8 and TRBJ1-2; the D is unclear. The CDR3 runs to 15 residues. The V gene's germline CDR1 is SGHVS and CDR2 FQNEAQ. Trimming stripped 1 base from V and 3 bases from J, with 12 bases between. The CDR3 spells CASSLVSLGYYGYTF. In DNA, the CDR3 is TGTGCCAGCAGCTTAGTGTCTTTGGGGTACTATGGCTACACCTTC. Based on the CDR3 plus reference TRBV7-8 and TRBJ1-2, the full variable domain is GAGVSQSPRYKVAKRGQDVALRCDPISGHVSLFWYQQALGQGPEFLTYFQNEAQLDKSGLPSDRFFAERPEGSVSTLKIQRTQQEDSAVYLCASSLVSLGYYGYTFGSGTRLTVV.

The genes are TRBV6-6 and TRBJ1-2, with D unclear. V was pared by 6 bases and J by 5 bases, with 19 bases between. The CDR3 sequence is 15 residues long. Germline values: CDR1 MNHNY, CDR2 SVGAGI (reference sequence). Written as DNA, the CDR3 is TGTGCCAGCAGGGCCAGCGGTCAAACTGGATATGGCTACACCTTC. Its protein is CASRASGQTGYGYTF.

This clone was seen a few times. This chain joins TRBV3-1 (or the pseudogene TRBV3-2) and TRBJ2-3, with TRBD2 identical over 8 bases. CDR1 and CDR2 (germline): LGHDT, YNNKEL (reference sequence). The CDR3 extends over 14 amino acids. Losses at the gene ends were 4 bases for V and 3 bases for J; bases not matched to a gene: 3. The CDR3 DNA follows: TGTGCCAGCAGCCCCAGCGGGAGAACAGATACGCAGTATTTT. Translating gives CASSPSGRTDTQYF.

The chain employs TRBV19 and TRBJ1-2; D gene unclear. The CDR3 length is 15 residues. Trimming stripped 0 bases from V and 4 bases from J, with 12 bases between. Germline V gene sequence: CDR1 LNHDA, CDR2 SQIVND (reference sequence). The CDR3 nucleotides are TGTGCCAGTAGTATAGAGGGTGGACGCGGCTATGGCTACACCTTC. Its translation is CASSIEGGRGYGYTF.

This chain links TRBV18 with TRBJ2-1, with D unclear. Trimming took off 0 bases at V and 0 bases at J, with 12 bases between the two ends. In germline, CDR1 is KGHSH, CDR2 LQKENI. There are 17 residues in the CDR3. This CDR3 is CASSPPTRSLSYNEQFF. In DNA, the CDR3 is TGTGCCAGCTCACCACCGACTCGGTCCCTCTCCTACAATGAGCAGTTCTTC. The variable domain in full, with the rest retrieved from reference TRBV18 and TRBJ2-1, is NAGVMQNPRHLVRRRGQEARLRCSPMKGHSHVYWYRQLPEEGLKFMVYLQKENIIDESGMPKERFSAEFPKEGPSILRIQQVVRGDSAAYFCASSPPTRSLSYNEQFFGPGTRLTVL.

The J gene is TRBJ2-7, the V gene TRBV12-3 or TRBV12-4; 9 bases fit TRBD1. The length of the CDR3 is 13 residues. Trimming cost V 7 bases and J 7 bases; bases outside gene matches: 8. CDR3 loop: CASKTGQGWEQYF. The DNA of the CDR3 is TGTGCCAGCAAGACGGGACAGGGCTGGGAGCAGTACTTC.

The chain uses TRBV7-2 and TRBJ1-2; 9 positions agree with TRBD1. Germline V gene lookup returns CDR1 SGHTA and CDR2 FQGNSA. J was trimmed by 5 bases and V by 4 bases; bases with no gene match: 5. The CDR3 extends over 14 amino acids. The CDR3 reads CASSWGQGSYGYTF. The CDR3 DNA reads as TGTGCCAGCAGCTGGGGACAGGGAAGTTATGGCTACACCTTC.

The chain is built from TRBV11-3 and TRBJ2-7; 7 bases match TRBD2. J lost 7 bases, V lost 8 bases, and 11 bases had no gene match. This CDR3 comprises 13 residues. Germline CDR1 SGHNT, CDR2 YENEEA. Here the CDR3 DNA reads TGTGCCAGCCAGTCGGGGGAGGGTGCGGAGCAGTACTTC. It yields the protein CASQSGEGAEQYF.

The rearrangement joins TRBV4-1 to TRBJ1-5; the D is unclear. Germline CDR1 reads MGHRA; CDR2 reads YSYEKL. CDR3 size: 14 residues. V lost 1 base and J lost 1, with 5 bases in between. The CDR3 spells CASSQVLSNQPQHF. The CDR3 coding sequence is TGCGCCAGCAGCCAAGTACTAAGCAATCAGCCCCAGCATTTT.

This clone was recorded once. This chain links TRBV29-1 with TRBJ1-5; D remains unclear. Trimming stripped 4 bases from V and 4 bases from J, with 14 bases between. Germline CDR1 and CDR2: SQVTM and ANQGSEA. The CDR3 loop spans 14 amino acids. The chain's CDR3 is CSVGSGRGNQPQHF. DNA for the CDR3: TGCAGCGTTGGATCAGGCCGTGGGAATCAGCCCCAGCATTTT.

The rearrangement uses TRBV3-1 (or the pseudogene TRBV3-2) and TRBJ1-3; tentative D call: TRBD1 (5 bases). CDR1 and CDR2 from the germline V gene are LGHDT and YNNKEL (reference sequence). V lost 6 bases to trimming and J lost 0 bases, with 15 bases between them. This CDR3 has 16 amino acids. CDR3 loop: CASSFRAPRSGNTIYF. The CDR3 bases are TGTGCCAGCAGTTTCAGGGCCCCACGCTCTGGAAACACCATATATTTT.

The rearrangement uses TRBV19 and TRBJ2-3; 12 bases are a match to TRBD1. The V and J ends lost 5 bases and 4 bases, in that order; junction bases with no gene match: 7. The length of the CDR3 is 16 residues. The V gene's germline CDR1 is LNHDA and CDR2 SQIVND (reference sequence). The CDR3 DNA reads TGTGCCAGTAGTCTTAAAGGGACAGGGGGCGCAGATACGCAGTATTTT. This encodes CASSLKGTGGADTQYF.

This clone was detected only once. This chain joins TRBV29-1 and TRBJ1-2; 12 bases map to TRBD1. There are 15 residues in the CDR3. CDR1 SQVTM and CDR2 ANQGSEA come from the germline V gene. Germline trimming cut 6 bases from V and 8 bases from J; bases unmatched to any gene: 13. The CDR3 reads CSVTGTGGAGAGYTF. Written as DNA, the CDR3 is TGCAGCGTCACCGGGACAGGGGGCGCCGGGGCAGGCTACACCTTC.

The chain employs TRBV3-1 (or the pseudogene TRBV3-2) and TRBJ1-5; D not resolved. Trimming left V 4 bases short and J 2 bases short, with 9 bases between. Germline V gene data show CDR1 as LGHDT and CDR2 as YNNKEL (reference sequence). The CDR3 consists of 14 residues. The DNA of the CDR3 is TGTGCCAGCAGCCCGGGGAGCCGCAATCAGCCCCAGCATTTT. This gives the protein CASSPGSRNQPQHF.

This chain links TRBV5-1 with TRBJ2-6; TRBD1 matches 8 bases. Germline CDR1 reads SGHRS; CDR2 reads YFSETQ. The junction had 5 bases not matched to a gene; V was cut back by 0 bases and J by 0 bases. The CDR3 runs to 18 residues. The chain's CDR3 is CASSLGGTGRSGANVLTF. Here the CDR3 DNA reads TGCGCCAGCAGCTTGGGTGGGACAGGCCGCTCTGGGGCCAACGTCCTGACTTTC.

The chain is built from TRBV4-2 and TRBJ2-5; D might be TRBD2 (6 bases). Trimming took off 0 bases at V and 0 bases at J, with 17 bases between the two ends. The CDR3 consists of 18 residues. Germline lookup yields CDR1 LGHNA and CDR2 YNFKEQ. This CDR3 is CASSQDGRSGPHQETQYF. The CDR3 bases are TGTGCCAGCAGCCAAGATGGGAGGAGCGGACCTCACCAAGAGACCCAGTACTTC.

V is TRBV19 and J is TRBJ1-5; D is unresolved. Trimming took 1 base from V and 10 from J, leaving 17 bases between them. Germline CDR1 and CDR2: LNHDA and SQIVND (reference sequence). This CDR3 is 15 amino acids long. CDR3 in amino acids: CASSIAIGVPLPQHF. CDR3 DNA: TGTGCCAGTAGTATAGCGATTGGGGTTCCGCTCCCCCAGCATTTT. Complete variable domain (other parts from reference TRBV19 and TRBJ1-5): DGGITQSPKYLFRKEGQNVTLSCEQNLNHDAMYWYRQDPGQGLRLIYYSQIVNDFQKGDIAEGYSVSREKKESFPLTVTSAQKNPTAFYLCASSIAIGVPLPQHFGDGTRLSIL.